A single sample is the source of the 26 T cell receptor beta chains below, sequenced in a study of blood T cell repertoires in COVID-19. The method was immunoSEQ multiplex PCR; TCRdb's version includes in-frame clones alone and lacks a portion of them. The sample holds 250,000 to 400,000 clones, approximately 87% seen once. Material for sequencing was PBMCs or T cells enriched from blood (not recorded which). The receptors derive from a woman under 40 who had recovered from COVID-19.

This clone appeared a single time. The chain is built from TRBV5-1 and TRBJ1-4; D is perhaps TRBD1 (6 bases). With 4 bases removed from V and 4 bases from J, the gap between germline ends came to 11 bases. The CDR3 sequence is 14 residues long. Per the germline V gene, CDR1 is SGHRS and CDR2 is YFSETQ. The CDR3 loop is CASSLTGHNEKLFF. CDR3 in DNA: TGCGCCAGCAGCCTGACAGGTCATAATGAAAAACTGTTTTTT.

The genes are TRBV6-5 and TRBJ2-2, with 8 bases that match TRBD1. The germline V gene encodes CDR1 MNHEY and CDR2 SVGAGI. Trimming at V came to 4 bases and at J to 2 bases, leaving 6 bases not matched to a gene. This CDR3 spans 16 amino acids. The CDR3 spells CASSWTGSENTGELFF. CDR3 nucleotides: TGTGCCAGCAGTTGGACAGGGTCCGAAAACACCGGGGAGCTGTTTTTT.

This chain uses TRBV5-8 with TRBJ1-4, with 11 bases fitting TRBD1. V lost 10 bases to trimming and J lost 8 bases; unmatched junction nucleotides: 10. This CDR3 comprises 14 residues. CDR1 SGHTS and CDR2 YDEGEE come from the germline V gene. The CDR3 DNA sequence: TGTGCCGGGACCTCCGGGACAGGGGGAGAAAAACTGTTTTTT. This gives the protein CAGTSGTGGEKLFF. The whole variable domain, filled in from reference TRBV5-8 and TRBJ1-4, reads EAGVTQSPTHLIKTRGQQATLRCSPISGHTSVYWYQQALGLGLQFLLWYDEGEERNRGNFPPRFSGRQFPNYSSELNVNALELEDSALYLCAGTSGTGGEKLFFGSGTQLSVL.

The chain recombines TRBV15 with TRBJ2-2, with D possibly matching TRBD1 (6 bases). CDR1 is LNHNV, CDR2 YYDKDF, per germline (reference sequence). With 5 bases removed from V and 8 bases from J, the gap between germline ends came to 15 bases. This CDR3 spans 14 amino acids. CDR3 bases: TGTGCCACCAGCCTACACAGGGCCTCAGGGGAGCTGTTTTTT. Translation: CATSLHRASGELFF.

This clone was seen just once. At the DNA level, this CDR3 is encoded by other sequences in the same sample as well. The CDR3 bases are TGTGCCAGCAGTCCTAGCGGGAGCGGGGAGCTGTTTTTT. It codes for CASSPSGSGELFF. The rearrangement uses TRBV27 and TRBJ2-2; 10 nucleotides line up with TRBD2. This CDR3 spans 13 amino acids. The junction had 1 base not matched to a gene; V was cut back by 5 bases and J by 7 bases. CDR1 is MNHEY, CDR2 SMNVEV, per germline (reference sequence).

The V call is TRBV20-1, the J call TRBJ1-1; D gene uncertain. The length of the CDR3 is 11 residues. The V gene's germline CDR1 is DFQATT and CDR2 SNEGSKA (reference sequence). The ends were cut back, 3 bases at V and 8 bases at J, with 10 bases in the middle. The CDR3 loop reads CSASPKEEAFF. As DNA, the CDR3 is TGCAGTGCTAGCCCTAAGGAGGAAGCTTTCTTT.

The chain has TRBV6-1 and TRBJ1-1; D not resolved. The CDR3 has 14 residues. Between the trimmed V and J ends, which lost 1 base and 1 base, there was a span of 7 bases. Germline CDR1 MNHNS, CDR2 SASEGT. The CDR3 bases are TGTGCCAGCAGTGAAGTTACCGGGAACACTGAAGCTTTCTTT. Its protein is CASSEVTGNTEAFF.

The chain joins TRBV5-1 to TRBJ1-1; TRBD1 agrees at 7 bases. The CDR3 runs 14 residues. From germline, CDR1 is SGHRS and CDR2 YFSETQ. With V trimmed by 0 bases and J by 4 bases, 3 bases remained unmatched. DNA of the CDR3: TGCGCCAGCAGCTTGGGCGGACAGGTCACTGAAGCTTTCTTT. It yields the protein CASSLGGQVTEAFF.

This rearrangement joins TRBV7-2 to TRBJ2-7; a possible D gene is TRBD1 (5 bases). The CDR3 contains 15 residues. Germline V CDR1 and CDR2: SGHTA, FQGNSA. V lost 2 bases and J lost 2, with 13 bases in between. CDR3 in amino acids: CASSLYQGYTYEQYF. In DNA form, the CDR3 reads TGTGCCAGCAGCTTATACCAGGGATACACCTACGAGCAGTACTTC.

This clone was counted only a few times. Other DNA sequences in this specimen translate into the identical CDR3. V usage is TRBV7-6 and J usage is TRBJ1-1; TRBD1 agrees at 7 bases. Germline V gene sequence: CDR1 SGHVS, CDR2 FNYEAQ. CDR3 length: 13 residues. V dropped 1 base and J dropped 5; count of bases not matched to a gene: 1. The CDR3 loop is CASSLEQGTEAFF. DNA for the CDR3: TGTGCCAGCAGCTTAGAACAGGGGACTGAAGCTTTCTTT.

In its sample, this clone was seen a few times. The chain uses TRBV7-2 and TRBJ1-1; 8 bases match TRBD1. The CDR3 has 16 residues. Germline assignment: CDR1 SGHTA and CDR2 FQGNSA. J lost 5 bases, V lost 1 base, and 9 bases had no gene match. CDR3 in DNA: TGTGCCAGCAGCTTAGAGGCCAGGGGGCTGAGAACTGAAGCTTTCTTT. Protein sequence: CASSLEARGLRTEAFF. Full variable domain (outside the CDR3, taken from reference TRBV7-2 and TRBJ1-1): GAGVSQSPSNKVTEKGKDVELRCDPISGHTALYWYRQSLGQGLEFLIYFQGNSAPDKSGLPSDRFSAERTGGSVSTLTIQRTQQEDSAVYLCASSLEARGLRTEAFFGQGTRLTVV.

The chain combines TRBV11-1 with TRBJ1-4, with 9 bases matching TRBD1. Germline V lookup: CDR1 SGHAT, CDR2 FQDESV (reference sequence). Trimming cost V 5 bases and J 6 bases; bases outside gene matches: 4. The CDR3 sequence is 14 residues long. In nucleotides, the CDR3 is TGTGCCAGCAGCGGGGACAGGGCGCATGAAAAACTGTTTTTT. Its protein is CASSGDRAHEKLFF.

The chain recombines TRBV7-2 with TRBJ2-5; a possible D gene is TRBD2 (7 bases). Trimming took off 1 base at V and 5 bases at J, with 17 bases between the two ends. Germline V gene data show CDR1 as SGHTA and CDR2 as FQGNSA. This CDR3 contains 16 residues. The CDR3 sequence: CASSLGWGRGAETQYF. As DNA, the CDR3 is TGTGCCAGCAGCTTAGGATGGGGGAGGGGGGCGGAGACCCAGTACTTC.

The chain uses TRBV6-5 and TRBJ1-4, with a possible D match to TRBD1 (5 bases). Germline V gene data show CDR1 as MNHEY and CDR2 as SVGAGI. CDR3 length: 15 residues. With 8 bases removed from V and 5 bases from J, the gap between germline ends came to 18 bases. The CDR3 protein is CASLPGGTVNEKLFF. In DNA form, the CDR3 reads TGTGCCAGCCTTCCCGGCGGGACGGTAAATGAAAAACTGTTTTTT.

The genes are TRBV19 and TRBJ2-2; 14 bases match TRBD2. This CDR3 is 17 amino acids long. Germline V gene lookup returns CDR1 LNHDA and CDR2 SQIVND (reference sequence). Trimming at V came to 5 bases and at J to 7 bases, leaving 9 bases not matched to a gene. CDR3 nucleotide sequence: TGTGCCAGTAGTCCCCGGGGACTAGCGGGAGATGACGGGGAGCTGTTTTTT. Translation gives CASSPRGLAGDDGELFF. The full variable domain, in which reference TRBV19 and TRBJ2-2 provide the parts outside the CDR3, is DGGITQSPKYLFRKEGQNVTLSCEQNLNHDAMYWYRQDPGQGLRLIYYSQIVNDFQKGDIAEGYSVSREKKESFPLTVTSAQKNPTAFYLCASSPRGLAGDDGELFFGEGSRLTVL.

The J gene is TRBJ2-1, the V gene TRBV4-1; 10 bases fit TRBD2. V trimming: 3 bases; J trimming: 0 bases; junction bases outside the gene matches: 5. The CDR3 is 17 residues long. Germline V gene lookup returns CDR1 MGHRA and CDR2 YSYEKL. CDR3: CASSQFSGGSSYNEQFF. CDR3 nucleotides: TGCGCCAGCAGCCAGTTTAGCGGGGGGAGCTCCTACAATGAGCAGTTCTTC.

The chain employs TRBV24-1 and TRBJ1-2, with 9 bases that match TRBD1. The CDR3 is made up of 13 amino acids. The germline CDR1 and CDR2 sequences are KGHDR and SFDVKD. V lost 2 bases and J lost 8; bases outside the gene matches: 2. CDR3 protein: CATSDWTGEGYTF. The CDR3 DNA reads as TGTGCCACCAGTGATTGGACAGGGGAAGGCTACACCTTC.

This chain uses TRBV18 with TRBJ2-7; D is perhaps TRBD2 (5 bases). The CDR3 extends over 15 amino acids. V was cut by 0 bases and J by 7 bases, with 16 bases left in between. Looked up from germline, CDR1 is KGHSH and CDR2 is LQKENI. The CDR3 loop is CASSPPGRGSGEQYF. The CDR3 bases are TGTGCCAGCTCACCACCGGGGAGAGGGTCGGGTGAGCAGTACTTC.

The rearrangement uses TRBV6-1 and TRBJ2-5; tentative D call: TRBD2 (5 bases). V was clipped by 3 bases and J by 1 base, with 12 bases between them. Looked up from germline, CDR1 is MNHNS and CDR2 is SASEGT. The CDR3 covers 15 residues. This CDR3 reads CASSDGVGPQETQYF. CDR3 sequence (DNA): TGTGCCAGCAGTGACGGGGTAGGGCCCCAAGAGACCCAGTACTTC.

The gene calls are TRBV5-8 and TRBJ1-2; perhaps TRBD1 as D (5 bases). V was cut by 1 base and J by 4 bases, with 11 bases left in between. From germline, CDR1 is SGHTS and CDR2 YDEGEE. The CDR3 is made up of 14 amino acids. CDR3 loop: CASSLSAGSYGYTF. The DNA of the CDR3 is TGTGCCAGCAGCTTGTCTGCAGGGTCCTATGGCTACACCTTC.

This sequence joins TRBV5-1 and TRBJ2-5; D gene uncertain. The CDR3 contains 17 residues. V gave up 0 bases and J gave up 4 bases, with 19 bases separating them. Germline CDR1 and CDR2: SGHRS and YFSETQ. The CDR3 nucleotides read TGCGCCAGCAGCTTGGGCAGGCTCCCCGTCGTGGGAGAGACCCAGTACTTC. Translated: CASSLGRLPVVGETQYF.

There are a few counts of this clone. This chain joins TRBV30 and TRBJ1-2; D remains ambiguous. Trimming removed 3 bases at V and 0 bases at J, with 11 bases between. The CDR3 covers 14 residues. Per the germline V gene, CDR1 is GTSNPN and CDR2 is SVGIG (reference sequence). CDR3 in DNA: TGTGCCTGGAGACAGAACCCAACTAACTATGGCTACACCTTC. Translating gives CAWRQNPTNYGYTF.

The chain links TRBV7-9 to TRBJ2-7, with D maybe TRBD1 (5 bases). This CDR3 is 16 amino acids long. Germline loops: CDR1 SEHNR, CDR2 FQNEAQ (reference sequence). The V gene lost 4 bases and the J gene lost 3 bases, with 19 bases spanning the gap. This CDR3 is CASSSPLGRESYEQYF. DNA for the CDR3: TGTGCCAGCAGCTCACCCCTGGGCAGGGAAAGCTACGAGCAGTACTTC.

The chain carries TRBV19 and TRBJ2-5; TRBD1 aligns across 7 bases. The CDR3 extends over 15 amino acids. CDR1 is LNHDA and CDR2 is SQIVND in the germline V gene (reference sequence). V lost 4 bases, J lost 5 bases, and 10 bases stayed unmatched. The CDR3 coding sequence is TGTGCCAGTAGTAACCGACAGGGTCTATCGGAGACCCAGTACTTC. It yields the protein CASSNRQGLSETQYF.

The chain carries TRBV4-2 and TRBJ1-1, with a tentative D call TRBD1 (5 bases). Germline V CDR1 and CDR2: LGHNA, YNFKEQ. The CDR3 totals 16 residues. V dropped 4 bases and J dropped 3 bases, with 18 bases sitting between them. CDR3 amino acids: CASSLVLGRGDTEAFF. CDR3 DNA sequence: TGTGCCAGCAGCCTTGTCCTAGGGAGGGGAGACACTGAAGCTTTCTTT.

The V gene is TRBV11-2, the J gene TRBJ2-1; weak D call: TRBD1 (5 bases). The V and J ends lost 1 base and 7 bases respectively, with 8 bases between them. Germline V CDR1 and CDR2: SGHAT, FQNNGV. The CDR3 has 13 amino acids. CDR3 nucleotide sequence: TGTGCCAGCAGCTTAGGGGGCCTTAATGAGCAGTTCTTC. Its protein is CASSLGGLNEQFF.